These 20 T cell receptor beta chains came from one sample sequenced in a study of blood T cell repertoires in COVID-19. Method: immunoSEQ multiplex PCR; TCRdb's copy keeps in-frame clones and lacks some. The table lists about 140,000 clones, approximately 80% of them singletons. Sequenced sample: peripheral blood. The receptors here all came from a human donor in a cohort sampled during active COVID-19.

The chain has TRBV9 and TRBJ2-5, with 12 positions matching TRBD2. Trimming took 0 bases from V and 3 from J; bases not matched to a gene: 6. This CDR3 is 17 amino acids long. Germline CDR1 is SGDLS and CDR2 is YYNGEE. CDR3: CASSVGERLAGEETQYF. The CDR3 region has the DNA TGTGCCAGCAGCGTAGGGGAAAGACTAGCGGGGGAAGAGACCCAGTACTTC.

The chain combines TRBV4-2 with TRBJ2-3; 7 positions agree with TRBD2. This CDR3 has 18 amino acids. After removal of 0 bases from V and 2 bases from J, the junction contained 11 bases not matched to a gene. CDR1 and CDR2 (germline): LGHNA, YNFKEQ. The CDR3 is CASSQDGFSSGNTDTQYF. The CDR3 bases are TGTGCCAGCAGCCAAGATGGGTTTTCTAGCGGCAACACAGATACGCAGTATTTT.

The chain links TRBV4-2 to TRBJ1-4; tentatively, D is TRBD1 (5 bases). V was pared by 4 bases and J by 0 bases, with 15 bases between. This CDR3 region has 17 residues. Per the germline V gene, CDR1 is LGHNA and CDR2 is YNFKEQ. CDR3 bases: TGTGCCAGCAGCCCTTTTTGGGGCGGCGCAACTAATGAAAAACTGTTTTTT. It yields the protein CASSPFWGGATNEKLFF.

The chain uses TRBV10-3 and TRBJ2-3; the D gene is possibly TRBD2 (6 bases). The V end lost 5 bases, the J end lost 1 base, and 10 bases lay between the germline ends. This CDR3 is built from 14 residues. Germline lookup yields CDR1 ENHRY and CDR2 SYGVKD. The CDR3 DNA reads TGTGCCATCAGTCTGGAGGGACGCACAGATACGCAGTATTTT. Translated: CAISLEGRTDTQYF.

The chain links TRBV28 to TRBJ1-5; no definite D call. The V and J ends lost 5 bases and 2 bases respectively, with 13 bases between them. CDR1 and CDR2 (germline): MDHEN, SYDVKM. The CDR3 contains 15 residues. The CDR3 protein is CASSRRRTGNQPQHF. The CDR3, as DNA: TGTGCCAGCAGTAGGCGGAGGACGGGCAATCAGCCCCAGCATTTT.

The J gene is TRBJ1-2, the V gene TRBV28; D remains ambiguous. Germline V gene sequence: CDR1 MDHEN, CDR2 SYDVKM. The V end lost 6 bases, the J end lost 0 bases, and 11 bases lay between the germline ends. The CDR3 length is 14 residues. The CDR3 bases are TGTGCCAGCAGACCACAACCTTCTAACTATGGCTACACCTTC. Translation: CASRPQPSNYGYTF.

The V gene is TRBV6-1, the J gene TRBJ1-4, with 9 bases fitting TRBD1. The CDR3 extends over 15 amino acids. Trimming removed 0 bases from V and 11 bases from J; junction bases left unmatched: 7. Per germline, CDR1 MNHNS and CDR2 SASEGT. Here the CDR3 reads CASSEAGTGMKKLFF. CDR3 DNA sequence: TGTGCCAGCAGTGAAGCAGGGACAGGGATGAAGAAACTGTTTTTT.

The rearrangement links TRBV5-1 to TRBJ2-1, with a tentative D call TRBD2 (7 bases). The V end was cut by 3 bases, the J end by 7 bases, with 14 bases between. Germline assignment: CDR1 SGHRS and CDR2 YFSETQ. The CDR3 runs 14 residues. The chain's CDR3 is CASSWGGPGNEQFF. As DNA, the CDR3 is TGCGCCAGCAGCTGGGGGGGCCCGGGGAATGAGCAGTTCTTC.

This clone has a single count. The chain couples TRBV7-9 to TRBJ2-5; TRBD1 matches at 7 bases. J gave up 4 bases and V 2 bases, and 1 base lay outside the gene matches. This CDR3 region has 13 residues. Germline V gives CDR1 SEHNR, CDR2 FQNEAQ (reference sequence). Here the CDR3 DNA reads TGTGCCAGCAGCTTAAGGGGGCCAGAGACCCAGTACTTC. Its protein product is CASSLRGPETQYF.

V gene TRBV3-1 (or the pseudogene TRBV3-2) combines with J gene TRBJ1-6; 7 bases are shared with TRBD1. Germline V gives CDR1 LGHDT, CDR2 YNNKEL (reference sequence). J gave up 7 bases and V 5 bases, and 11 bases lay outside the gene matches. CDR3 length: 16 residues. CDR3 in DNA: TGTGCCAGCAGCAAAGGAACAGGGGCGCCAAATTCACCCCTCCACTTT. It translates to CASSKGTGAPNSPLHF.

This chain connects TRBV15 to TRBJ2-3, with D maybe TRBD1 (5 bases). The germline gives CDR1 LNHNV, CDR2 YYDKDF (reference sequence). This CDR3 contains 15 residues. The germline V and J ends were trimmed by 0 bases and 2 bases, with 9 bases remaining between them. CDR3 bases: TGTGCCACCAGCAGAGAAGCAGGGATCACAGATACGCAGTATTTT. The encoded protein is CATSREAGITDTQYF.

This chain connects TRBV28 to TRBJ2-7; no firm D call. Trimming left V 3 bases short and J 0 bases short, with 6 bases between. The length of the CDR3 is 13 residues. CDR1 MDHEN and CDR2 SYDVKM come from the germline V gene. The DNA for the CDR3 is TGTGCCAGCAGTTTGACGGGCTCCTACGAGCAGTACTTC. It encodes CASSLTGSYEQYF. Full variable domain (rest looked up from reference TRBV28 and TRBJ2-7): DVKVTQSSRYLVKRTGEKVFLECVQDMDHENMFWYRQDPGLGLRLIYFSYDVKMKEKGDIPEGYSVSREKKERFSLILESASTNQTSMYLCASSLTGSYEQYFGPGTRLTVT.

The genes are TRBV5-1 and TRBJ1-5; D possibly corresponds to TRBD1 (6 bases). Germline-derived CDR1 and CDR2 are SGHRS and YFSETQ. This CDR3 comprises 14 residues. Trimming took off 0 bases at V and 6 bases at J, with 10 bases between the two ends. The CDR3 nucleotides are TGCGCCAGCAGCTTGGGGGGGGGCGGTCAGCCCCAGCATTTT. It codes for CASSLGGGGQPQHF.

V and J are TRBV6-2 or TRBV6-3 and TRBJ2-1, with 9 bases that match TRBD1. The germline V gene has CDR1 MNHEY and CDR2 SVGEGT. V lost 2 bases to trimming and J lost 5 bases; unmatched junction nucleotides: 4. The CDR3 contains 15 residues. CDR3 amino acids: CASSYQGQGDNEQFF. CDR3 sequence (DNA): TGTGCCAGCAGTTACCAGGGACAGGGAGACAATGAGCAGTTCTTC.

The gene calls are TRBV5-1 and TRBJ2-3; 14 bases match TRBD2. V dropped 4 bases and J dropped 6; count of bases not matched to a gene: 4. Germline V gene lookup returns CDR1 SGHRS and CDR2 YFSETQ. The CDR3 sequence is 15 residues long. CDR3 region: CASSRLAGGPDTQYF. As DNA, the CDR3 is TGCGCCAGCAGCAGACTAGCGGGGGGGCCTGATACGCAGTATTTT.

The chain uses TRBV19 and TRBJ2-3; 9 nucleotides agree with TRBD1. The CDR3 length is 15 residues. Per germline, CDR1 LNHDA and CDR2 SQIVND (reference sequence). Trimming cost V 7 bases and J 1 base; bases outside gene matches: 6. CDR3 DNA sequence: TGTGCCAGTACTCAACAGGGGGCGGGCACAGATACGCAGTATTTT. Protein sequence: CASTQQGAGTDTQYF.

The V and J genes are TRBV7-2 and TRBJ2-1, with 11 bases that match TRBD1. J gave up 9 bases and V 3 bases, and 7 bases lay outside the gene matches. There are 15 residues in the CDR3. CDR1 and CDR2 from the germline V gene are SGHTA and FQGNSA. The CDR3 protein is CASSLGGQGGGEQFF. DNA of the CDR3: TGTGCCAGCAGCTTGGGGGGACAGGGGGGCGGTGAGCAGTTCTTC.

This rearrangement joins TRBV7-8 to TRBJ2-7; D not resolved. The CDR3 runs 13 residues. Germline V lookup: CDR1 SGHVS, CDR2 FQNEAQ. V was shortened by 5 bases and J by 1 base, with 9 bases between the two germline ends. CDR3 bases: TGTGCCAGCAGCCCCGACGGGTCCTACGAGCAGTACTTC. This sequence encodes CASSPDGSYEQYF. The full variable domain, rest sourced from reference TRBV7-8 and TRBJ2-7, is GAGVSQSPRYKVAKRGQDVALRCDPISGHVSLFWYQQALGQGPEFLTYFQNEAQLDKSGLPSDRFFAERPEGSVSTLKIQRTQQEDSAVYLCASSPDGSYEQYFGPGTRLTVT.

The chain couples TRBV6-5 to TRBJ1-1; D is ambiguous. This CDR3 contains 14 residues. The V end was cut by 4 bases, the J end by 3 bases, with 12 bases between. Germline-derived CDR1 and CDR2 are MNHEY and SVGAGI. The CDR3 spells CASSSLGWDTEAFF. DNA of the CDR3: TGTGCCAGCAGTTCCCTCGGGTGGGACACTGAAGCTTTCTTT.

The chain employs TRBV7-2 and TRBJ2-5, with TRBD1 identical over 12 bases. CDR1 SGHTA and CDR2 FQGNSA come from the germline V gene. The CDR3 runs to 16 residues. The V gene end was trimmed by 2 bases and the J gene end by 5 bases; junction bases not matched to a gene: 6. The DNA of the CDR3 is TGTGCCAGCAGCTTATCTGGGACAGGGGGCTTGGAGACCCAGTACTTC. Translated, it gives CASSLSGTGGLETQYF.